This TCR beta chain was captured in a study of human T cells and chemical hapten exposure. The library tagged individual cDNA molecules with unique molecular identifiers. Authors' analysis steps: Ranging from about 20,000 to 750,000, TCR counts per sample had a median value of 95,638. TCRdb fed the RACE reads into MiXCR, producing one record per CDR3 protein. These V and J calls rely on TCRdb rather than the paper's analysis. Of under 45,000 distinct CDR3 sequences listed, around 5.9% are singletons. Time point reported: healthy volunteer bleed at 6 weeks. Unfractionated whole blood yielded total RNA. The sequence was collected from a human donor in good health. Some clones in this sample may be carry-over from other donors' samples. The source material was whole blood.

The CDR3 DNA reads TGTGCCAGCAGCCAACTGACAGGGGATGGCGAGCAGTACTTC. This gives the protein CASSQLTGDGEQYF. V usage is TRBV6-2 or TRBV6-3 and J usage is TRBJ2-7; 8 bases map to TRBD1. J gave up 6 bases and V 6 bases, and 10 bases lay outside the gene matches. This CDR3 is built from 14 residues. The V gene's germline CDR1 is MNHEY and CDR2 SVGEGT.